Included here is one TCR beta chain sequence, with context. The entry originates in a study of blood T cell repertoires in COVID-19. About the research overall: From T cells, B-cell-depleted T cells, or PBMCs came the material, which was cDNA or gDNA.

The CDR3 runs 16 residues. The germline gives CDR1 SEHNR, CDR2 FQNEAQ (reference sequence). V was clipped by 4 bases and J by 10 bases, with 20 bases between them. How the authors handled the data: Reference gene primer amplification yielded estimated nucleated cell counts. Repertoires were generated with immunoSEQ multiplex PCR, while TCRdb's copy carries only in-frame clones and drops some. V, J and clone size were drawn from that table, and D and trimming were deduced from the DNA. The table has around 420,000 clones, 88% seen once; the top ten hold 2% to 2.5%. Categorization into cohorts depended on clinical history that participants reported.

Sequencing used PBMCs or T cells enriched from blood (not recorded which). J is TRBJ1-6 and V is TRBV7-9, with D maybe TRBD1 (5 bases). This clonotype originated in a woman aged 40 to 50 with acute COVID-19. DNA of the CDR3: TGTGCCAGCAGCTCCAAAGCCGCGGGGCTACGGTCACCCCTCCACTTT. As protein: CASSSKAAGLRSPLHF. Full variable domain (remainder filled in from reference TRBV7-9 and TRBJ1-6): DTGVSQNPRHKITKRGQNVTFRCDPISEHNRLYWYRQTLGQGPEFLTYFQNEAQLEKSRLLSDRFSAERPKGSFSTLEIQRTEQGDSAMYLCASSSKAAGLRSPLHFGNGTRLTVT.